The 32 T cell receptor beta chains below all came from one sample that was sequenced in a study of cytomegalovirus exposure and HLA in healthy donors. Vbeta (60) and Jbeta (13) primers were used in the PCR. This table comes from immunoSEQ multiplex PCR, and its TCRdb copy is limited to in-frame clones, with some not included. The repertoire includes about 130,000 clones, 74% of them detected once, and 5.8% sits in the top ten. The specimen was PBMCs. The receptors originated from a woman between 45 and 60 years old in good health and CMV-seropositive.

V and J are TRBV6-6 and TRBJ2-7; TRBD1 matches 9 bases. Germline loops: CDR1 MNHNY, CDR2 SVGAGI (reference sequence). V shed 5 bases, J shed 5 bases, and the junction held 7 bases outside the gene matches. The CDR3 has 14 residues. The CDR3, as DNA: TGTGCCAGCAGTCCCGGGACAGGGAACGACGAGCAGTACTTC. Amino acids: CASSPGTGNDEQYF.

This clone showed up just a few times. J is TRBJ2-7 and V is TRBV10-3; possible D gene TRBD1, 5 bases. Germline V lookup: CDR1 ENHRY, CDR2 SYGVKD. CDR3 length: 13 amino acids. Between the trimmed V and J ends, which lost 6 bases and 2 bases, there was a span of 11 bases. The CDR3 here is CAIRTTETYEQYF. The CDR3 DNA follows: TGTGCCATCAGGACGACAGAGACCTACGAGCAGTACTTC.

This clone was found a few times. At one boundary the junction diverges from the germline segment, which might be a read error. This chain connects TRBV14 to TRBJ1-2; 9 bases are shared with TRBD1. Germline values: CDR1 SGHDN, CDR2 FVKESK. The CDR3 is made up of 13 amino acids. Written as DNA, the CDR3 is TGTGCCAGCAGCCGCGGGGACAGGGCTGGCTACACATTC. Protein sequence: CASSRGDRAGYTF.

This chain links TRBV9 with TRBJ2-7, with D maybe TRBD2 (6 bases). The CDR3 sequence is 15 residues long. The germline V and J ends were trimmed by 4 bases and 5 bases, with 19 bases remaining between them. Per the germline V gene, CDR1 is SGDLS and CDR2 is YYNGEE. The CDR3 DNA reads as TGTGCCAGCAGCCTGGGACTCCTCCTAGGGCACGAGCAGTACTTC. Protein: CASSLGLLLGHEQYF.

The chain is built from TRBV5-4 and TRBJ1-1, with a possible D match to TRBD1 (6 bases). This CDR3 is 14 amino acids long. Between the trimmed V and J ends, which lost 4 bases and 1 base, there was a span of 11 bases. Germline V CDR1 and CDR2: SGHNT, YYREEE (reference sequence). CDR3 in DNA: TGTGCCAGCAGCCTCGGGACAACGAACACTGAAGCTTTCTTT. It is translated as CASSLGTTNTEAFF.

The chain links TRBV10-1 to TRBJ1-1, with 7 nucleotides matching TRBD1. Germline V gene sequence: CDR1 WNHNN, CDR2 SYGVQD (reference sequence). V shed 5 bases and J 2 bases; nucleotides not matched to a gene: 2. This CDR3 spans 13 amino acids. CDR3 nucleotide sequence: TGCGCCAGCAGTACAGGGGTTAACACTGAAGCTTTCTTT. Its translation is CASSTGVNTEAFF.

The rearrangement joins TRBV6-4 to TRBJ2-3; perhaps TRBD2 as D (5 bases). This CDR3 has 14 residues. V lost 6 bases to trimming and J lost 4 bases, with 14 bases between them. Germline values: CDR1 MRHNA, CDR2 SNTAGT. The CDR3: CASRMDSAADTQYF. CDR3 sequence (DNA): TGTGCCAGCAGGATGGACTCAGCAGCAGATACGCAGTATTTT.

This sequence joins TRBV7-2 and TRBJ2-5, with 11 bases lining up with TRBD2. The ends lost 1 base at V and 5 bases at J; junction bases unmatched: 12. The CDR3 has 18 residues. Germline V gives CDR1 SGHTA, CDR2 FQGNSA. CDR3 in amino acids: CASSLGNLAGGKGETQYF. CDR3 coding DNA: TGTGCCAGCAGCTTAGGGAACCTAGCGGGGGGTAAAGGGGAGACCCAGTACTTC.

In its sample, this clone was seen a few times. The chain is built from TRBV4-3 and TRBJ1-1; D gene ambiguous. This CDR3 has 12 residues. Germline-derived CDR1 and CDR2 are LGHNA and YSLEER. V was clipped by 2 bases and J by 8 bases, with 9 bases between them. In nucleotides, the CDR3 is TGCGCCAGCAGCCAACGGGTCGGAGAAGCTTTCTTT. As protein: CASSQRVGEAFF.

DNA for the CDR3: TGCGCCAGCAGCCAAGATAGCGGGGGGGGAAATGAGCAGTTCTTC. Residues: CASSQDSGGGNEQFF. This chain connects TRBV4-3 to TRBJ2-1; TRBD2 aligns across 11 bases. The V and J ends lost 0 bases and 7 bases, in that order; junction bases with no gene match: 2. Per the germline V gene, CDR1 is LGHNA and CDR2 is YSLEER. The CDR3 is 15 residues long.

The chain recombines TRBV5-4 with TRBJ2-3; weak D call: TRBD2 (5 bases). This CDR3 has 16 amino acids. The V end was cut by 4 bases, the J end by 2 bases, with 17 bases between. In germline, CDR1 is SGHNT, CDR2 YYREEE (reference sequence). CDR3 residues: CASSHGGLASTDTQYF. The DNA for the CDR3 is TGTGCCAGCAGCCATGGCGGCCTAGCATCCACAGATACGCAGTATTTT.

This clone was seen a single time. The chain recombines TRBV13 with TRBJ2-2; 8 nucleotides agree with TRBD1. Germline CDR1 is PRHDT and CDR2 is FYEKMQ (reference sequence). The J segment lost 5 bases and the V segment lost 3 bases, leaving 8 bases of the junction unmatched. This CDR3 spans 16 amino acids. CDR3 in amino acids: CASSLIQGAGTGELFF. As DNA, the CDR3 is TGTGCCAGCAGCTTGATTCAGGGGGCAGGTACCGGGGAGCTGTTTTTT.

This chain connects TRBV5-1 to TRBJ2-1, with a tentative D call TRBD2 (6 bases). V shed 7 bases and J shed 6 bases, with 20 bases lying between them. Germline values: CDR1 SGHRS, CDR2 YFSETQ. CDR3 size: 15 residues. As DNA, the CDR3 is TGCGCCAGCTTTGTAAGGAGGGGAGGCATCAATGAGCAGTTCTTC. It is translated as CASFVRRGGINEQFF.

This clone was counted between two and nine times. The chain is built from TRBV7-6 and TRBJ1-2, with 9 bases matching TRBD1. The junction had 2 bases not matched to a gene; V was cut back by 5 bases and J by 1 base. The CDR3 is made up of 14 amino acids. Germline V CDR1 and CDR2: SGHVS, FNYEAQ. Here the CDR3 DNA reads TGTGCCAGCAGCCCGGACAGGGGTAACTATGGCTACACCTTC. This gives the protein CASSPDRGNYGYTF.

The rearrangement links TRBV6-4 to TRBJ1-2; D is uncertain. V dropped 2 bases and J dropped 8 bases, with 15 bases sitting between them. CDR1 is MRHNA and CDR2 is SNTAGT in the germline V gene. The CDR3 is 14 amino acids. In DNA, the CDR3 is TGTGCCAGCAGTGACGCGCGTCGGGGTATCGGCTACACCTTC. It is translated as CASSDARRGIGYTF.

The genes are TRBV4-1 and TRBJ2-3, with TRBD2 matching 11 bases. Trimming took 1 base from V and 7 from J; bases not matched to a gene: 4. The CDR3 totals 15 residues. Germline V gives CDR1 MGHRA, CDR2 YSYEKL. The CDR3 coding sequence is TGCGCCAGCAGCCAAGTAGCGGGGGGGCCTTATACGCAGTATTTT. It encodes CASSQVAGGPYTQYF.

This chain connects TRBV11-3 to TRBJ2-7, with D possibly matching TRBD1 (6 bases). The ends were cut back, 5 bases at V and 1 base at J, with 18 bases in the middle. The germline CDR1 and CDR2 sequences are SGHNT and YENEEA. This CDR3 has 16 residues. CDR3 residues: CASSPGGPASSYEQYF. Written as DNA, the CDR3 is TGTGCCAGCAGCCCTGGGGGCCCGGCATCATCCTACGAGCAGTACTTC.

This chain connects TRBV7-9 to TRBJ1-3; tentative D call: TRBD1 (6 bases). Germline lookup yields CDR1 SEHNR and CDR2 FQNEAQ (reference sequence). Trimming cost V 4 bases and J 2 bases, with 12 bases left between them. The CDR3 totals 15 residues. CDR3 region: CASSSRTGTGNTIYF. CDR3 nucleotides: TGTGCCAGCAGCTCCAGAACAGGGACTGGAAACACCATATATTTT.

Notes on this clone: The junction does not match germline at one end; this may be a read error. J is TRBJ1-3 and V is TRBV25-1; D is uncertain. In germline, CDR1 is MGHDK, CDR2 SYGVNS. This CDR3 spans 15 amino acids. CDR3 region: CSSSDQVYSGNTIYF. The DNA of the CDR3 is TGTTCCAGCAGTGACCAGGTATACTCTGGAAACACCATATATTTT. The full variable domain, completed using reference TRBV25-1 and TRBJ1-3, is EADIYQTPRYLVIGTGKKITLECSQTMGHDKMYWYQQDPGMELHLIHYSYGVNSTEKGDLSSESTVSRIRTEHFPLTLESARPSHTSQYLCSSSDQVYSGNTIYFGEGSWLTVV.

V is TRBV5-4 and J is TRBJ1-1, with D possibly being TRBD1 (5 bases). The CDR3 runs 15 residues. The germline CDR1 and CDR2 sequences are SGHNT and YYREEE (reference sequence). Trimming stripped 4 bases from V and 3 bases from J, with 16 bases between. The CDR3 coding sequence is TGTGCCAGCAGCCCCATCGGCAGGGATGACACTGAAGCTTTCTTT. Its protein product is CASSPIGRDDTEAFF. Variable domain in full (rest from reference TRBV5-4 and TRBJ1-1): ETGVTQSPTHLIKTRGQQVTLRCSSQSGHNTVSWYQQALGQGPQFIFQYYREEENGRGNFPPRFSGLQFPNYSSELNVNALELDDSALYLCASSPIGRDDTEAFFGQGTRLTVV.

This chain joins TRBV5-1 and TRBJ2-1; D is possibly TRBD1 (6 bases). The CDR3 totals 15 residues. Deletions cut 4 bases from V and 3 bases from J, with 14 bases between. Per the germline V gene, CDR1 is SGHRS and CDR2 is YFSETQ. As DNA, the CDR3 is TGCGCCAGCAGCCCCCGGGACAATATCTACAATGAGCAGTTCTTC. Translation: CASSPRDNIYNEQFF.

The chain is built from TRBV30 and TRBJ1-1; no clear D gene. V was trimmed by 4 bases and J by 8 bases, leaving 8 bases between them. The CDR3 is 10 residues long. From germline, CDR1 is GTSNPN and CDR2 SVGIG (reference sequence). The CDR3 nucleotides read TGTGCCTGGACAGGTATCGAAGCTTTCTTT. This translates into CAWTGIEAFF.

The CDR3 protein is CASSWDSGSYEQYF. Here the CDR3 DNA reads TGTGCCAGTAGCTGGGACAGCGGCTCCTACGAGCAGTACTTC. The rearrangement joins TRBV19 to TRBJ2-7; 7 positions agree with TRBD1. CDR3 size: 14 residues. Losses at the gene ends were 6 bases for V and 0 bases for J; bases not matched to a gene: 5. From germline, CDR1 is LNHDA and CDR2 SQIVND (reference sequence).

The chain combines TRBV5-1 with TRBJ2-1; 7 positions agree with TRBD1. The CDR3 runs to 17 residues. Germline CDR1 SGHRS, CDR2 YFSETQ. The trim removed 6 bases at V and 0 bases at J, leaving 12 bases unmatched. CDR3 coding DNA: TGCGCCAGCACCCGGACAGGACTCCAACACTCCTACAATGAGCAGTTCTTC. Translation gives CASTRTGLQHSYNEQFF.

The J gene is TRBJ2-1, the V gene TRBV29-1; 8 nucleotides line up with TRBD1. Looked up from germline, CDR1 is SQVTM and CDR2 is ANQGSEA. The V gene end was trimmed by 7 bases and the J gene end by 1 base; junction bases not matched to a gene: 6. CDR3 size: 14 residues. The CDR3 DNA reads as TGCAGCGGCGGTCACAGGGGGTCCTACAATGAGCAGTTCTTC. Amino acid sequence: CSGGHRGSYNEQFF.

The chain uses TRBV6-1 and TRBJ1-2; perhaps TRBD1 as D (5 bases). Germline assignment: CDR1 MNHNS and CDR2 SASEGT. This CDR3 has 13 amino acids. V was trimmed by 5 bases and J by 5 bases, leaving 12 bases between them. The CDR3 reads CASSKVQDYGYTF. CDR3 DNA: TGTGCCAGCAGTAAGGTACAGGATTATGGCTACACCTTC.

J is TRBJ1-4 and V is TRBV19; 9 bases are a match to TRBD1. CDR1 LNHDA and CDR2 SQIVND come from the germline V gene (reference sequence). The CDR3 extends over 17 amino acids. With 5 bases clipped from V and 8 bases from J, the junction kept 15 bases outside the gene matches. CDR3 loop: CASSRRLTGTGQEKLFF. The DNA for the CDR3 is TGTGCCAGTAGTCGACGGCTAACCGGGACAGGGCAGGAAAAACTGTTTTTT.

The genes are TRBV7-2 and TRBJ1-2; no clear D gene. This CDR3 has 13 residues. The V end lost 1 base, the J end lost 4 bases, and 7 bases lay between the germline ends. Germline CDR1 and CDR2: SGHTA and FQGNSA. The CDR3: CASSLDDTYGYTF. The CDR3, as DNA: TGTGCCAGCAGCTTAGACGACACCTATGGCTACACCTTC.

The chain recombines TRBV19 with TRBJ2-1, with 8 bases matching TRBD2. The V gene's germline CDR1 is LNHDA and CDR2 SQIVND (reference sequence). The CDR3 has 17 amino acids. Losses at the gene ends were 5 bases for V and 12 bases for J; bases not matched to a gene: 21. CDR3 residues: CASSDRSNTGTSGWQFF. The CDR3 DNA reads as TGTGCCAGTAGTGATCGTTCTAATACCGGGACTAGTGGCTGGCAGTTCTTC.

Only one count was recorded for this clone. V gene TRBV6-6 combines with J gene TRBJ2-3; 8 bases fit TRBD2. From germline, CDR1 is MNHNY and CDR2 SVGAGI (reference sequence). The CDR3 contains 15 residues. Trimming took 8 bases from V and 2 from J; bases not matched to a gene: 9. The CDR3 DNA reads TGTGCCAGCTGCTCTGCGGGGGGATCCACAGATACGCAGTATTTT. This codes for CASCSAGGSTDTQYF.

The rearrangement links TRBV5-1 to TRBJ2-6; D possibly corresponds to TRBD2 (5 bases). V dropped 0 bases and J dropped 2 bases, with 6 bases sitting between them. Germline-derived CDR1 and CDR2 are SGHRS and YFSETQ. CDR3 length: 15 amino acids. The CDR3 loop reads CASSLAGTGANVLTF. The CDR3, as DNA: TGCGCCAGCAGCTTGGCGGGGACTGGGGCCAACGTCCTGACTTTC. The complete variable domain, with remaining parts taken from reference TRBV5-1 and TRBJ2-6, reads KAGVTQTPRYLIKTRGQQVTLSCSPISGHRSVSWYQQTPGQGLQFLFEYFSETQRNKGNFPGRFSGRQFSNSRSEMNVSTLELGDSALYLCASSLAGTGANVLTFGAGSRLTVL.

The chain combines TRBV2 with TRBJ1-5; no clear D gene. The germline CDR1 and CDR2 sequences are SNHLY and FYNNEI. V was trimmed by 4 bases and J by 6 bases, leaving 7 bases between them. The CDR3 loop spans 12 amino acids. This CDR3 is CASSAESQPQHF. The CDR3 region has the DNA TGTGCCAGCAGTGCGGAGTCTCAGCCCCAGCATTTT. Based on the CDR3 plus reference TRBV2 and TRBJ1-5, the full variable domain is EPEVTQTPSHQVTQMGQEVILRCVPISNHLYFYWYRQILGQKVEFLVSFYNNEISEKSEIFDDQFSVERPDGSNFTLKIRSTKLEDSAMYFCASSAESQPQHFGDGTRLSIL.